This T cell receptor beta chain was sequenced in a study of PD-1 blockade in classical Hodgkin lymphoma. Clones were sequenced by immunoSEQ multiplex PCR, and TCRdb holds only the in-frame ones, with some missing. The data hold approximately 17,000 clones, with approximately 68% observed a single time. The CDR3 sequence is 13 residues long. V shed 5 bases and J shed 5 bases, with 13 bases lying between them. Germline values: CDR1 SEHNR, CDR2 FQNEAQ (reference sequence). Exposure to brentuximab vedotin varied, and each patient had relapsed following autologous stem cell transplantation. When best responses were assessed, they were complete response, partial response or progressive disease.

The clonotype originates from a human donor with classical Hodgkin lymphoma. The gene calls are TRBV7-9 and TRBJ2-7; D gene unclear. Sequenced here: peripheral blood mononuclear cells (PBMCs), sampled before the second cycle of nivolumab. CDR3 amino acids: CASSALWTDEQYF. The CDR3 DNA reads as TGTGCCAGCAGCGCATTATGGACGGACGAGCAGTACTTC. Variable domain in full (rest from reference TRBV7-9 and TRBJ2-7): DTGVSQNPRHKITKRGQNVTFRCDPISEHNRLYWYRQTLGQGPEFLTYFQNEAQLEKSRLLSDRFSAERPKGSFSTLEIQRTEQGDSAMYLCASSALWTDEQYFGPGTRLTVT.